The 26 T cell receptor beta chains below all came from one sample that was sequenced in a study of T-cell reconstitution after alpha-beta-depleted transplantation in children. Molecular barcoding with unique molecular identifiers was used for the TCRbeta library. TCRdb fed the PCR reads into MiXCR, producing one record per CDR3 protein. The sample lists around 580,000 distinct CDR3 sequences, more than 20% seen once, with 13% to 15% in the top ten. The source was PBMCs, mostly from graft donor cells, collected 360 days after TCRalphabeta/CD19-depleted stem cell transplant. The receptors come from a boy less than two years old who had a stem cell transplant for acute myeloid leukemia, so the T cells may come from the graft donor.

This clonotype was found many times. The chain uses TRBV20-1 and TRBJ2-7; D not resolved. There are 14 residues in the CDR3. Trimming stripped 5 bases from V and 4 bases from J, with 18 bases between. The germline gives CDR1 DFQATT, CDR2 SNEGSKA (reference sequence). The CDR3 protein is CSALLTSFGYEQYF. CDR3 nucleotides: TGCAGTGCTTTGCTTACTTCTTTCGGTTACGAGCAGTACTTC.

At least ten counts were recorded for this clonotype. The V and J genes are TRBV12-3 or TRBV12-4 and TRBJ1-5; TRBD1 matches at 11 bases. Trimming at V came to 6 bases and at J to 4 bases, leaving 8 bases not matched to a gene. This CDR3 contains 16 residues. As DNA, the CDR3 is TGTGCCAGCAGCAAGTCCGGGACAGGGGGAAATCAGCCCCAGCATTTT. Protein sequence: CASSKSGTGGNQPQHF.

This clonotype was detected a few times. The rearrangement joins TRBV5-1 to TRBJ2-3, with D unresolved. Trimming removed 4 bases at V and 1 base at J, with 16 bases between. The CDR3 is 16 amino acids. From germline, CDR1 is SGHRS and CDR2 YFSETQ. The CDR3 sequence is CASSVRVMERTDTQYF. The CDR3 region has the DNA TGCGCCAGCAGCGTCCGAGTAATGGAACGCACAGATACGCAGTATTTT.

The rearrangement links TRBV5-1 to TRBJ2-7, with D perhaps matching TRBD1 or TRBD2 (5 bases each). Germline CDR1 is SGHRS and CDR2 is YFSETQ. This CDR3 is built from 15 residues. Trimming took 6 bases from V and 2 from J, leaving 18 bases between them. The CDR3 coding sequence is TGCGCCAGCACCACACTGGGGGAACTTACCTACGAGCAGTACGTC. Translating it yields CASTTLGELTYEQYV.

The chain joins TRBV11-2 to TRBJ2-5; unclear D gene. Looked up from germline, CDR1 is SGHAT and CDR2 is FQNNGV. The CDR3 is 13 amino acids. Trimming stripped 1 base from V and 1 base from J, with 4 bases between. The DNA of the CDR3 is TGTGCCAGCAGCTTAGCTATCCAAGAGACCCAGTACTTC. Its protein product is CASSLAIQETQYF.

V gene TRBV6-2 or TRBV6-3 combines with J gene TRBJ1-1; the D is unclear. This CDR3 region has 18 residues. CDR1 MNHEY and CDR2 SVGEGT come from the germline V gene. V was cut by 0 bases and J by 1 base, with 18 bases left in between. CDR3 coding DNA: TGTGCCAGCAGTTACTCGAAAGTCAGTGCAGCTGCGAACACTGAAGCTTTCTTT. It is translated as CASSYSKVSAAANTEAFF.

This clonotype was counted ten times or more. CDR3 coding DNA: TGCGCCAGCAGCCAAGAAGAGCGGGGGAGAAACAATGAGCAGTTCTTC. Translated, it gives CASSQEERGRNNEQFF. V and J are TRBV4-3 and TRBJ2-1; TRBD2 matches at 8 bases. Unmatched junction bases numbered 6, after V lost 0 bases and J lost 5 bases. This CDR3 contains 16 residues. CDR1 LGHNA and CDR2 YSLEER come from the germline V gene.

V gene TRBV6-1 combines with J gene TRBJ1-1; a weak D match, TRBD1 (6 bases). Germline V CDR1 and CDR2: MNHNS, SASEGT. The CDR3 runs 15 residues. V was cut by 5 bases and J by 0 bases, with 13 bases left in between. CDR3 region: CASSKGQIMNTEAFF. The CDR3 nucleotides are TGTGCCAGCAGTAAAGGACAGATCATGAACACTGAAGCTTTCTTT.

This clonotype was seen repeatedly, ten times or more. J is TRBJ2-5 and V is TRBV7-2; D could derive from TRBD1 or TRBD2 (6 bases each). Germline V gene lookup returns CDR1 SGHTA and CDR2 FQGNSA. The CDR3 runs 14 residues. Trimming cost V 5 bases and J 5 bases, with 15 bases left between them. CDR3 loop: CASSKMGGSETQYF. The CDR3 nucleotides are TGTGCCAGCAGCAAAATGGGGGGCTCGGAGACCCAGTACTTC.

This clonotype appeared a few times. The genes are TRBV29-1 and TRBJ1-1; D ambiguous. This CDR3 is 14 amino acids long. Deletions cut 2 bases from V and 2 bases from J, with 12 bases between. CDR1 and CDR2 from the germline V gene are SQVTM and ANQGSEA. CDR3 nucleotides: TGCAGCGTTGAATATGAGTGGGAAAACACTGAAGCTTTCTTT. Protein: CSVEYEWENTEAFF.

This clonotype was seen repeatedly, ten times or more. Here the CDR3 reads CASSLSMIGNTIYF. In DNA, the CDR3 is TGTGCCAGCAGTTTATCAATGATTGGAAACACCATATATTTT. V and J are TRBV28 and TRBJ1-3; the D is unclear. Germline assignment: CDR1 MDHEN and CDR2 SYDVKM. The CDR3 covers 14 residues. Trimming shortened V by 1 base and J by 3 bases, and 7 bases separated the two germline ends.

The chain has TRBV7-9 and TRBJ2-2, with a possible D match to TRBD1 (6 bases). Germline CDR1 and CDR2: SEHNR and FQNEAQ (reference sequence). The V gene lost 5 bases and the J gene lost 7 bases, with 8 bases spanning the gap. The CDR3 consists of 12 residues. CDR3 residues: CASSEDSGELFF. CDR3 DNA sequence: TGTGCCAGCAGCGAGGACAGCGGGGAGCTGTTTTTT.

CDR3 amino acids: CASSLLDSPLGTQYF. CDR3 nucleotide sequence: TGTGCCAGCAGTTTATTGGACAGCCCCCTGGGTACGCAGTATTTT. The J gene is TRBJ2-3, the V gene TRBV27; perhaps TRBD1 as D (6 bases). Deletions cut 1 base from V and 8 bases from J, with 16 bases between. This CDR3 has 15 residues. Germline CDR1 is MNHEY and CDR2 is SMNVEV (reference sequence).

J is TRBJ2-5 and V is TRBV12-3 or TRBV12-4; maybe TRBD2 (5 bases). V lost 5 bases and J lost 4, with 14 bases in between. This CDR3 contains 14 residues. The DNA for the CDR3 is TGTGCCAGCAGTCCAAGTAGCCGGGGAGAGACCCAGTACTTC. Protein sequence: CASSPSSRGETQYF.

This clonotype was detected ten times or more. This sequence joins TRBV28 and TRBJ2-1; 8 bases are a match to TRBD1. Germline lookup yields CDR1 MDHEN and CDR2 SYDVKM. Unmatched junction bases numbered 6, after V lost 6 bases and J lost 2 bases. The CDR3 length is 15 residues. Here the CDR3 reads CASRVPGGAYNEQFF. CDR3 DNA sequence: TGTGCCAGCAGGGTCCCAGGGGGCGCCTACAATGAGCAGTTCTTC.

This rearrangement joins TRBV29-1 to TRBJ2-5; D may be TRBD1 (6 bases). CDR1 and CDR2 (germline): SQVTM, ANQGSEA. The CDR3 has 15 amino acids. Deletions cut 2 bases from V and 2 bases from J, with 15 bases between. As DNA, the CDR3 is TGCAGCGTTGAACTGGGGCAGGGGCGACAAGAGACCCAGTACTTC. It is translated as CSVELGQGRQETQYF.

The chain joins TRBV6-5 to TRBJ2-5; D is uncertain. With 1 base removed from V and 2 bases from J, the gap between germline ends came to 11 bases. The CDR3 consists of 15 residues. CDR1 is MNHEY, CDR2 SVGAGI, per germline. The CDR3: CASSYFPNAQETQYF. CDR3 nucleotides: TGTGCCAGCAGTTACTTCCCCAACGCACAAGAGACCCAGTACTTC.

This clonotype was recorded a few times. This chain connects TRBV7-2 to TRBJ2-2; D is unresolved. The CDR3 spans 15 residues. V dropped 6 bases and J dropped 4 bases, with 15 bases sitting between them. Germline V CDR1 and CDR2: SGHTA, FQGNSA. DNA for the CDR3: TGTGCCAGCAGACTGCCGGGTCTAATCACCGGGGAGCTGTTTTTT. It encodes CASRLPGLITGELFF.

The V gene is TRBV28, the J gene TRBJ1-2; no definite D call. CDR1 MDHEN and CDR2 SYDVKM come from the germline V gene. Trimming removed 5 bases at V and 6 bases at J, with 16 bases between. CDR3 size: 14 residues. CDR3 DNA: TGTGCCAGCAGTCGCCTCTGGGTAAAGCATGGCTACACCTTC. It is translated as CASSRLWVKHGYTF.

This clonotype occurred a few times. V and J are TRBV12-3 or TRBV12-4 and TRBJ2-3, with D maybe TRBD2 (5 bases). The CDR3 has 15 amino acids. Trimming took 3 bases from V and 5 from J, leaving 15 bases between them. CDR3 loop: CASSFSGNAGDTQYF. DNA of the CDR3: TGTGCCAGCAGTTTCTCAGGAAACGCGGGAGATACGCAGTATTTT.

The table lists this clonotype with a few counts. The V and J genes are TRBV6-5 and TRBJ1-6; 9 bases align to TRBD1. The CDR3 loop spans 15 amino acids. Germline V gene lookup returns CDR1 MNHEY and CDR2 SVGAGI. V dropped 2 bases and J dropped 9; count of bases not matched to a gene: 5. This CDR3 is CASSYLDRGGSPLHF. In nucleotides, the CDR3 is TGTGCCAGCAGTTACCTCGACAGGGGGGGTTCACCCCTCCACTTT.

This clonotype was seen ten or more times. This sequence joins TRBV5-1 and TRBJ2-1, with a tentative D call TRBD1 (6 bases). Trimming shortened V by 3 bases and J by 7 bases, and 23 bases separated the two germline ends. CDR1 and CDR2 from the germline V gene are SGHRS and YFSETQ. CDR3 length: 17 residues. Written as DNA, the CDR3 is TGCGCCAGCAGCTACCCAACAGGGTTTGGGGGACGGAATGAGCAGTTCTTC. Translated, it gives CASSYPTGFGGRNEQFF.

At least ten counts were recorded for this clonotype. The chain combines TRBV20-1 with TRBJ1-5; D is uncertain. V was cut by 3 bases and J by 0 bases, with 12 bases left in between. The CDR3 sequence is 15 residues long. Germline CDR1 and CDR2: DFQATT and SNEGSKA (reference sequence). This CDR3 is CSASKQPHSNQPQHF. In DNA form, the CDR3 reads TGCAGTGCTAGTAAGCAGCCTCATAGCAATCAGCCCCAGCATTTT.

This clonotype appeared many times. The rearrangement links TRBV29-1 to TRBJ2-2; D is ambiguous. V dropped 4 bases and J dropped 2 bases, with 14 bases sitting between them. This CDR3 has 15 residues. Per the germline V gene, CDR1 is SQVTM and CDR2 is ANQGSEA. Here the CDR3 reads CSVVELGLNTGELFF. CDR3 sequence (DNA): TGCAGCGTTGTGGAGTTGGGCCTAAACACCGGGGAGCTGTTTTTT.

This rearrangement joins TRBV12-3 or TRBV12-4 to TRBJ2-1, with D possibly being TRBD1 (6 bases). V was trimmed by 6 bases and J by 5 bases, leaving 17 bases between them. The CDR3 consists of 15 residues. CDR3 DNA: TGTGCCAGCAGGTCTGGGCAGGGGCCCAACAATGAGCAGTTCTTC. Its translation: CASRSGQGPNNEQFF.

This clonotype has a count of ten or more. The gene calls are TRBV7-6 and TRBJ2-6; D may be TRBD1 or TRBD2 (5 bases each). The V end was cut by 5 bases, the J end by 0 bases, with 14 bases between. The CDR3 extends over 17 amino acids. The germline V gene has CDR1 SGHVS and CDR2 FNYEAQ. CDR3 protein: CASSPRAGGSGANVLTF. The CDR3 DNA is TGTGCCAGCAGCCCCAGGGCAGGAGGCTCTGGGGCCAACGTCCTGACTTTC.